This T cell receptor beta chain stems from a study of blood T cell repertoires in COVID-19. Turning to the study itself: Both acute and convalescent COVID-19 samples were obtained from the United States, Italy and Spain. T cells, B-cell-depleted T cells, or PBMCs supplied cDNA or gDNA.

In the original workflow: Reference gene primer amplification gave nucleated cell count estimates. Repertoires were generated with immunoSEQ multiplex PCR, while TCRdb's copy carries only in-frame clones and drops some. For V, J and clone size, that table is used; D and trimming come from the DNA. The data show about 90,000 clones, with 90% seen just once and 4% to 6% held by the top ten. Input material: peripheral blood. The TCR was taken from a man in his forties or fifties with acute or convalescent COVID-19.

The CDR3 nucleotides are TGTGCCAGCAGTTCGGGGGTATTCGGGACCCAGTACTTC. This translates into CASSSGVFGTQYF. The chain uses TRBV27 and TRBJ2-5; D is perhaps TRBD2 (6 bases). Trimming cost V 4 bases and J 7 bases, with 13 bases left between them. Germline V lookup: CDR1 MNHEY, CDR2 SMNVEV (reference sequence). The CDR3 loop spans 13 amino acids.